This T cell receptor beta chain is drawn from a study of cytomegalovirus exposure and HLA in healthy donors. Findings and limits, study-wide: Three CMV-associated chains were confirmed in vitro to be specific for CMV antigens.

Profiling relied on immunoSEQ multiplex PCR, and the TCRdb table lists in-frame clones only, not all of them. In the table there are 70,000 to 95,000 clones, approximately 93% of which are singletons. Germline assignment: CDR1 SGHTA and CDR2 FQGNSA. The V end lost 1 base, the J end lost 5 bases, and 17 bases lay between the germline ends. This CDR3 contains 16 residues. Remarks on this clone: The antigen remains undetermined.

Sample: PBMCs. V gene TRBV7-2 combines with J gene TRBJ2-5, with D perhaps matching TRBD2 (5 bases). The receptor was isolated from a woman in her twenties or thirties in good health and CMV-seronegative. CDR3 region: CASSLGGLAVPETQYF. In DNA, the CDR3 is TGTGCCAGCAGCTTAGGAGGGCTAGCTGTGCCGGAGACCCAGTACTTC.